This TCR beta chain was sequenced for a study of technical replicates of blood from a few donors. The method was immunoSEQ multiplex PCR; TCRdb's version includes in-frame clones alone and lacks a portion of them. This sample yields tens of thousands of clones, of which 95% are seen a single time; approximately 0.26% belongs to the top ten. The CDR3 contains 17 residues. Trimming took off 9 bases at V and 2 bases at J, with 24 bases between the two ends. Germline V gives CDR1 MDHEN, CDR2 SYDVKM. Material for sequencing was T cells isolated from PBMCs. The V call is TRBV28, the J call TRBJ2-3; possible D gene TRBD2, 6 bases. The sequence was obtained from a human donor in good health. CDR3 amino acids: CASAGLSGAVITDTQYF. CDR3 nucleotide sequence: TGTGCCAGTGCAGGGCTTAGCGGAGCGGTAATCACAGATACGCAGTATTTT.